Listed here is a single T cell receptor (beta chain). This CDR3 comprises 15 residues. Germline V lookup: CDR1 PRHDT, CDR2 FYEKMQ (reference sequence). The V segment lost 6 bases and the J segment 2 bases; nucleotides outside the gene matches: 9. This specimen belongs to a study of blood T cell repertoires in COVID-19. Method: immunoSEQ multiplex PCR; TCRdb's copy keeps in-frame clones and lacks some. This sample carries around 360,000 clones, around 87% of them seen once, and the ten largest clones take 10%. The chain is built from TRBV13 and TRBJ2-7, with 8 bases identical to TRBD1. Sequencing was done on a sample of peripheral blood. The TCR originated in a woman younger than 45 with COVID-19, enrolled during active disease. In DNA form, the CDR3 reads TGTGCCAGCAGAAGAGGGACAGGTGGCGCCTACGAGCAGTACTTC. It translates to CASRRGTGGAYEQYF.